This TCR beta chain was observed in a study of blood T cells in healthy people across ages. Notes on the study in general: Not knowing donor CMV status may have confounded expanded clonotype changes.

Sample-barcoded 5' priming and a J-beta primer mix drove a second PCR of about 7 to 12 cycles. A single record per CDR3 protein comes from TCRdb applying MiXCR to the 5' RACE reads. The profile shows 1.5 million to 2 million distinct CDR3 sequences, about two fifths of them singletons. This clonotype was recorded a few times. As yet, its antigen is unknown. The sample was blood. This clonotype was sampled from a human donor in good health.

The CDR3 here is CASGPGVGTGELFF. CDR3 DNA: TGTGCCAGCGGGCCAGGGGTCGGTACCGGGGAGCTGTTTTTT. J is TRBJ2-2 and V is TRBV12-3 or TRBV12-4; perhaps TRBD1 as D (6 bases). The CDR3 has 14 amino acids. V lost 8 bases, J lost 5 bases, and 15 bases lay in between.